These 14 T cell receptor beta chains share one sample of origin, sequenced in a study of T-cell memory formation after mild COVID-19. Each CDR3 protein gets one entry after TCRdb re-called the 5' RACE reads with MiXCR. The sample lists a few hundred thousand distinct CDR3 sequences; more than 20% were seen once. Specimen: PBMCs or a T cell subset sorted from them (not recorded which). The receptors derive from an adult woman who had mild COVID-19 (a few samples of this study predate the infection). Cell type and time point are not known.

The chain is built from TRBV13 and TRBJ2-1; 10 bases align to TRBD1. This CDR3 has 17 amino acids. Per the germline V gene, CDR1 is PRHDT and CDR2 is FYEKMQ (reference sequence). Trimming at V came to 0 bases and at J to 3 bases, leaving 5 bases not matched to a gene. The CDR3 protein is CASSLGSGTGVYNEQFF. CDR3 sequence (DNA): TGTGCCAGCAGCTTAGGATCCGGGACAGGGGTCTACAATGAGCAGTTCTTC.

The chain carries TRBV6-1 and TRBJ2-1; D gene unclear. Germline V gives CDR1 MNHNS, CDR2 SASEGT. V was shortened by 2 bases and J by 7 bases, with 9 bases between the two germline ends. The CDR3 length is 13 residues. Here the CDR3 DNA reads TGTGCCAGCAGTGAATGGGCGACGAATGAGCAGTTCTTC. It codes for CASSEWATNEQFF.

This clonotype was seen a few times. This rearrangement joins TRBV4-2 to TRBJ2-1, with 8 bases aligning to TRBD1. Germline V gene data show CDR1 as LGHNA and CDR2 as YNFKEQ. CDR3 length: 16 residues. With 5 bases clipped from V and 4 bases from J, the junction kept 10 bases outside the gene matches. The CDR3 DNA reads TGTGCCAGCAGCATTCTCGGACAGGGTACTTACAATGAGCAGTTCTTC. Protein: CASSILGQGTYNEQFF.

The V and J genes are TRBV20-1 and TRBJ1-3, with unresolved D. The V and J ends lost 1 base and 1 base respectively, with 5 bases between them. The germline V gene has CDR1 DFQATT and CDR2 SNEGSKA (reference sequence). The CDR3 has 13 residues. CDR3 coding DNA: TGCAGTGCTAGAGCGTGGTCTGGAAACACCATATATTTT. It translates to CSARAWSGNTIYF.

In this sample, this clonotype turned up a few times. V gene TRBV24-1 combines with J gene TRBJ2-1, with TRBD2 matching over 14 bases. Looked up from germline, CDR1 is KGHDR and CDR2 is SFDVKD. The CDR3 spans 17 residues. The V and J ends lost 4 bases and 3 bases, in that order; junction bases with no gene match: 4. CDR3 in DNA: TGTGCCACCAGTGACCCCGGACTAGCGGGGGGCTACAATGAGCAGTTCTTC. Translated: CATSDPGLAGGYNEQFF.

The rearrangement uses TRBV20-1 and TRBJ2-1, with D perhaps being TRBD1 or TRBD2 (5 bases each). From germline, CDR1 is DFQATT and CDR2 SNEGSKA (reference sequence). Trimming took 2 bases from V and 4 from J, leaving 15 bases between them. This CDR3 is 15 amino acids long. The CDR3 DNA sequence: TGCAGTGCTAGATCCGGGACGGCCTCATACAATGAGCAGTTCTTC. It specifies CSARSGTASYNEQFF.

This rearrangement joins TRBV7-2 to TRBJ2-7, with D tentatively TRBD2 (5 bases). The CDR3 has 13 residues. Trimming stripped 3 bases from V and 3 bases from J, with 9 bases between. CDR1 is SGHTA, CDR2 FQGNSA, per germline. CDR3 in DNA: TGTGCCAGCAGCTTGGACTTACGCTACGAGCAGTACTTC. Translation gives CASSLDLRYEQYF.

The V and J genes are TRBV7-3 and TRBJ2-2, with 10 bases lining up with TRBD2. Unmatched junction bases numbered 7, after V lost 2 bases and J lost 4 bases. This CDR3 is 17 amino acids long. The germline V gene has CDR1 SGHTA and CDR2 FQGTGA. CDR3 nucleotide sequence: TGTGCCAGCAGCTTACAAGCGGGGGGGCTCGGCACCGGGGAGCTGTTTTTT. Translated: CASSLQAGGLGTGELFF.

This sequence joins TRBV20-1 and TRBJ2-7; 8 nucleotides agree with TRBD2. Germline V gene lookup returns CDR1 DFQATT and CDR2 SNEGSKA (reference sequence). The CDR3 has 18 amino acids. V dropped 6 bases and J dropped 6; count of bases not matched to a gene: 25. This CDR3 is CSALRSGTRVAGASEQYF. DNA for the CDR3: TGCAGTGCCCTACGTAGCGGGACCAGGGTCGCGGGGGCTTCCGAGCAGTACTTC.

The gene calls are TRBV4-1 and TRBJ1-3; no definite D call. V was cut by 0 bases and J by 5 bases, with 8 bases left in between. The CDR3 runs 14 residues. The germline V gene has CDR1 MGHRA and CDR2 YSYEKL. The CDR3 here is CASSQDNGRNTIYF. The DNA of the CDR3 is TGCGCCAGCAGCCAAGATAATGGTAGAAACACCATATATTTT.

The CDR3 loop is CSDRDRAPCGYTF. The CDR3 bases are TGCAGCGACCGGGACAGGGCCCCCTGTGGCTACACCTTC. V usage is TRBV29-1 and J usage is TRBJ1-2, with 9 bases that match TRBD1. CDR1 SQVTM and CDR2 ANQGSEA come from the germline V gene. Trimming took 7 bases from V and 7 from J; bases not matched to a gene: 10. The CDR3 is made up of 13 amino acids. The full variable domain, its missing parts supplied by reference TRBV29-1 and TRBJ1-2, is SAVISQKPSRDICQRGTSLTIQCQVDSQVTMMFWYRQQPGQSLTLIATANQGSEATYESGFVIDKFPISRPNLTFSTLTVSNMSPEDSSIYLCSDRDRAPCGYTFGSGTRLTVV.

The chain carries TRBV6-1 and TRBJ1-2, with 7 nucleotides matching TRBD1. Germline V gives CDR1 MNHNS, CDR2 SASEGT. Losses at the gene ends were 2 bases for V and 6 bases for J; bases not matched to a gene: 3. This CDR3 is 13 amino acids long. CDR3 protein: CASSETDRDGYTF. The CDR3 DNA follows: TGTGCCAGCAGTGAAACAGACAGGGATGGCTACACCTTC.

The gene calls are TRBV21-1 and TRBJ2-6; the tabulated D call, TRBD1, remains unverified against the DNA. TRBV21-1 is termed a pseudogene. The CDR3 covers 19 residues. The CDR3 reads CASSKERGAGYSGANVLTF. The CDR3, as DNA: TGTGCCAGCAGCAAAGAGAGAGGGGCAGGGTACTCTGGGGCCAACGTCCTGACTTTC.

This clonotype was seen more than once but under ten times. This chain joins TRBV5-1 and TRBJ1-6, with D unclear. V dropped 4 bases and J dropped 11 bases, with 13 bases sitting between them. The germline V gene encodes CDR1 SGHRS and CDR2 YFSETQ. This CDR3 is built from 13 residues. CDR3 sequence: CASSMPGGAPLHF. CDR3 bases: TGCGCCAGCAGCATGCCGGGCGGGGCACCCCTCCACTTT.